The T cell receptor (beta chain) under discussion was sequenced for a study of vaccination effects on CD4 cells after COVID-19. Whole-study context: Samples were taken post-vaccine, and their median timing was 72 days after the second dose.

The protocol was immunoSEQ multiplex PCR, while the TCRdb copy is restricted to in-frame clones and leaves out a portion. Of about 61,000 clones listed, roughly 73% are singletons. The CDR3 contains 17 residues. The germline V and J ends were trimmed by 0 bases and 1 base, with 15 bases remaining between them. The germline gives CDR1 MNHEY, CDR2 SVGEGT. Expansion with viral peptide pools was applied to antigen-specific CD4+ T cells by the ViraFEST assay prior to sequencing. Upon completion of under eleven days in culture, CD4+ T cells were isolated. Participants got two doses of BNT162b2 or mRNA-1273 vaccine. Recipients of the vaccine had no prior SARS-CoV-2 infection and negative nucleocapsid antibodies. Every well housed approximately 2.2 million PBMC, which grew in culture alongside around 9.8 IU/ml IL-2 and roughly 10 ug/ml peptides. For this clone: The antigen is unknown.

Study-wide results and limits: Infection-derived and vaccine-derived clones contracted markedly late after vaccination.

J is TRBJ1-2 and V is TRBV6-2 or TRBV6-3; D is unresolved. Material: CD4+ T cells from PBMCs cultured with HCoV-229E spike peptides, obtained after COVID-19 vaccination. This receptor was identified in a human donor who received a COVID-19 vaccine. The DNA for the CDR3 is TGTGCCAGCAGTTACTCGAGGTTCACCAGGTTTAACTATGGCTACACCTTC. Its protein product is CASSYSRFTRFNYGYTF.